These T cell receptor beta chains were read from a single sample in a study of shared clonotypes between healthy human individuals. Here immunoSEQ multiplex PCR was the method, and the copy in TCRdb shows in-frame clones only, minus some. This sample carries some 1 million clones, around 76% of them seen once, and the ten largest clones take roughly 1.4%. The sequencing input was memory CD4+ T cells sorted from blood. These receptor sequences come from a man aged 18 to 30 in good health. Each CDR3 is given with its conserved first and last residue. D genes are given only for firm matches. A clone size is listed for some rows: how often the clone was seen (once, few, many), or a class if it is expanded.

D: TRBD1; J: TRBJ1-2; size: .; V: TRBV5-1; CDR3: CASSVGQGNYGYTF; DNA: TGCGCCAGCAGCGTCGGACAGGGAAATTATGGCTACACCTTC
D: TRBD1; J: TRBJ2-3; size: once; V: TRBV27; CDR3: CASSFIPGQGRPDTQYF; DNA: TGTGCCAGCAGTTTTATCCCGGGACAGGGGAGGCCAGATACGCAGTATTTT
D: TRBD2; J: TRBJ2-1; size: few; V: TRBV5-4; CDR3: CASSISTSGGYNEQFF; DNA: TGTGCCAGCAGCATATCGACTAGCGGGGGGTACAATGAGCAGTTCTTC
D: .; J: TRBJ1-2; size: few; V: TRBV6-1; CDR3: CATQWRSWPDGYTF; DNA: TGTGCCACCCAGTGGCGAAGTTGGCCTGATGGCTACACCTTC
D: .; J: TRBJ1-5; size: .; V: TRBV6-1; CDR3: CASNAGALQPQHF; DNA: TGTGCCAGCAATGCAGGTGCACTTCAGCCCCAGCATTTT
D: TRBD2; J: TRBJ2-3; size: few; V: TRBV2; CDR3: CASSQRAGGTDTQYF; DNA: TGTGCCAGCAGTCAAAGAGCGGGGGGCACAGATACGCAGTATTTT
D: TRBD1; J: TRBJ2-7; size: .; V: TRBV30; CDR3: CAWSVYGTGEPYEQYF; DNA: TGTGCCTGGAGTGTATACGGGACAGGGGAGCCCTACGAGCAGTACTTC
D: TRBD2; J: TRBJ2-3; size: .; V: TRBV5-6; CDR3: CASSLAGGADTQYF; DNA: TGTGCCAGCAGCTTGGCGGGAGGGGCAGATACGCAGTATTTT
D: .; J: TRBJ2-5; size: once; V: TRBV5-8; CDR3: CASTLRGQRGEGQYF; DNA: TGTGCCAGCACCCTCCGAGGACAGCGGGGAGAGGGCCAGTACTTC
D: .; J: TRBJ1-2; size: once; V: TRBV7-2; CDR3: CASSYRGAYGYTF; DNA: TGTGCCAGCAGCTACAGAGGAGCCTATGGCTACACCTTC
D: .; J: TRBJ1-3; size: .; V: TRBV5-1; CDR3: CASSLMGPGNTIYF; DNA: TGCGCCAGCAGCTTGATGGGGCCTGGAAACACCATATATTTT
D: .; J: TRBJ1-4; size: .; V: TRBV2; CDR3: CASQTDTNEKLFF; DNA: TGTGCCAGCCAGACAGACACTAATGAAAAACTGTTTTTT
D: TRBD2; J: TRBJ2-5; size: .; V: TRBV18; CDR3: CASSPGLLAGEETQYF; DNA: TGTGCCAGCTCACCTGGCCTACTAGCGGGAGAAGAGACCCAGTACTTC
D: TRBD2; J: TRBJ2-7; size: .; V: TRBV7-2; CDR3: CASSLGGLAGAYEQYF; DNA: TGTGCCAGCAGCTTAGGGGGACTAGCGGGAGCCTACGAGCAGTACTTC
D: TRBD2; J: TRBJ2-1; size: .; V: TRBV7-3; CDR3: CASSPRGGDAEQFF; DNA: TGTGCCAGCAGCCCCCGGGGGGGAGACGCTGAGCAGTTCTTC
D: .; J: TRBJ2-5; size: .; V: TRBV7-2; CDR3: CASNRGNQETQYF; DNA: TGTGCCAGCAACCGGGGAAACCAAGAGACCCAGTACTTC
D: TRBD1; J: TRBJ1-5; size: few; V: TRBV6-1; CDR3: CASSDPRTGRGQPQHF; DNA: TGTGCCAGCAGTGACCCCCGGACAGGGAGGGGACAGCCCCAGCATTTT
D: .; J: TRBJ2-5; size: .; V: TRBV6-1; CDR3: CASSAVSLETQYF; DNA: TGTGCCAGCAGTGCTGTCAGCCTAGAGACCCAGTACTTC
D: TRBD1; J: TRBJ2-3; size: .; V: TRBV5-4; CDR3: CASSPDRGTHSTQYF; DNA: TGTGCCAGCAGCCCGGACAGGGGTACTCACTCTACGCAGTATTTT
D: .; J: TRBJ2-7; size: once; V: TRBV29-1; CDR3: CSVESRGHTYEQYF; DNA: TGCAGCGTTGAAAGCAGGGGACATACCTACGAGCAGTACTTC
D: TRBD2; J: TRBJ2-7; size: .; V: TRBV11-2; CDR3: CASSLVSSGAYEQYF; DNA: TGTGCCAGCAGCTTAGTTTCTAGCGGAGCCTACGAGCAGTACTTC
D: .; J: TRBJ2-3; size: .; V: TRBV27; CDR3: CASSPVRKSEADTQYF; DNA: TGTGCCAGCAGTCCCGTTAGAAAAAGTGAGGCAGATACGCAGTATTTT
D: .; J: TRBJ1-2; size: .; V: TRBV28; CDR3: CASSLSNQAYGYTF; DNA: TGTGCCAGCAGTTTATCAAACCAGGCCTATGGCTACACCTTC
D: TRBD1; J: TRBJ1-5; size: .; V: TRBV27; CDR3: CASRKEGTANQPQHF; DNA: TGTGCCAGCAGGAAAGAGGGGACAGCGAATCAGCCCCAGCATTTT
D: TRBD1; J: TRBJ1-2; size: .; V: TRBV5-6; CDR3: CASSEDRVAYGYTF; DNA: TGTGCCAGCAGCGAAGACAGGGTTGCATACGGCTACACCTTC
D: TRBD1; J: TRBJ2-7; size: .; V: TRBV9; CDR3: CASSVAGTGVSEQYF; DNA: TGTGCCAGCAGCGTAGCTGGGACAGGGGTGAGCGAGCAGTACTTC
D: .; J: TRBJ1-4; size: .; V: TRBV7-2; CDR3: CASSFTKGEKLFF; DNA: TGTGCCAGCAGCTTTACCAAGGGGGAAAAACTGTTTTTT
D: TRBD1; J: TRBJ1-1; size: .; V: TRBV7-2; CDR3: CASSQDRGRGSEAFF; DNA: TGTGCCAGCAGCCAGGACAGGGGAAGAGGGTCTGAAGCTTTCTTT
D: TRBD1; J: TRBJ2-2; size: .; V: TRBV2; CDR3: CASRDRGNTGELFF; DNA: TGTGCCAGCAGGGACAGGGGGAACACCGGGGAGCTGTTTTTT